This T cell receptor beta chain came from a study of cytomegalovirus exposure and HLA in healthy donors. The CDR3 runs 14 residues. Germline V gives CDR1 MDHEN, CDR2 SYDVKM. V lost 6 bases to trimming and J lost 2 bases, with 11 bases between them. PCR used 60 Vbeta primers and 13 Jbeta primers. Assay used: immunoSEQ multiplex PCR; TCRdb lists only in-frame clones, some missing. The table records about 160,000 clones, about four fifths of them present only once. This TCR derives from a male donor in good health and CMV-seronegative. V gene TRBV28 combines with J gene TRBJ1-5; possible D gene TRBD1, 5 bases. Sequenced: PBMCs. This CDR3 reads CASSPRGGNQPQHF. The CDR3 coding sequence is TGTGCCAGCAGCCCACGGGGGGGCAATCAGCCCCAGCATTTT.